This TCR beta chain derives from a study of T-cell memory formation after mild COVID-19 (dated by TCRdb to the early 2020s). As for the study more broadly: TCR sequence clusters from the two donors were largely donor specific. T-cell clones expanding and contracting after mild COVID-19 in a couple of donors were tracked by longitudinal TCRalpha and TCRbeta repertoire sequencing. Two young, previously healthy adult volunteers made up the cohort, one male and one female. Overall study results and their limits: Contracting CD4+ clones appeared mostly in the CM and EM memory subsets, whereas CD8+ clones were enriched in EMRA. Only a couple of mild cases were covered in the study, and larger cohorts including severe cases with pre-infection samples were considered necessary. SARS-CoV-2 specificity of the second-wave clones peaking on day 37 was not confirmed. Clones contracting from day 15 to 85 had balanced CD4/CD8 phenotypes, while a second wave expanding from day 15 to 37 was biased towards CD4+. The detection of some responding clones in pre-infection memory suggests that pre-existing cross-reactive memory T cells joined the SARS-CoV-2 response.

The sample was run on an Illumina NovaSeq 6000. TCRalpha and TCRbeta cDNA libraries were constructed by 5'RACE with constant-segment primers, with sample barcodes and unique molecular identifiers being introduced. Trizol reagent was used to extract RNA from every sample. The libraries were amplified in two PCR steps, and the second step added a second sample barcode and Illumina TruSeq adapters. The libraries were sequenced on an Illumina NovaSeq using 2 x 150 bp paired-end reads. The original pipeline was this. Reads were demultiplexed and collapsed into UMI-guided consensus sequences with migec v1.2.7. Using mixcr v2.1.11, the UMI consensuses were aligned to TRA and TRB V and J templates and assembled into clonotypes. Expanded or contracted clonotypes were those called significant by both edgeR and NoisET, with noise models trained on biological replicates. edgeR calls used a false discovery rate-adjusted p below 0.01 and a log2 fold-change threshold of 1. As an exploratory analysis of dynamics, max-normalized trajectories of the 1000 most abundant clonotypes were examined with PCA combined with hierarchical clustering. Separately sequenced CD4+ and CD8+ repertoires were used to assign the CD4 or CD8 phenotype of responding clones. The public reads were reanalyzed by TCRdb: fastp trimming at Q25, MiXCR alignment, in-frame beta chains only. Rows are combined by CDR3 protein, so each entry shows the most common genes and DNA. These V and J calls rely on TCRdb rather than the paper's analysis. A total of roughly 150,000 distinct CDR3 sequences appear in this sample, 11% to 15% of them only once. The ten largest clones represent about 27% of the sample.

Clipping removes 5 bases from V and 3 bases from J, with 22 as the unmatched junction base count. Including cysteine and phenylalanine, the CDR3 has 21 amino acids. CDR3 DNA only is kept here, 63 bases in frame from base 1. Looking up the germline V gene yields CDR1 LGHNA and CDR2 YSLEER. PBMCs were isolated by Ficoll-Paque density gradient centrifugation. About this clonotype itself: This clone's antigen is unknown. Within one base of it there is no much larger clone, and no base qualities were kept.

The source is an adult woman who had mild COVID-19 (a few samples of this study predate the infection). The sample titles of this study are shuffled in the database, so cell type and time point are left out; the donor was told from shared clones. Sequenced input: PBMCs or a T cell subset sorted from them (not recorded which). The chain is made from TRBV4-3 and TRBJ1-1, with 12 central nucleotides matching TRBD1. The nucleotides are TGCGCCAGCAGCAATGGCCCGGGACAGGGGGCCGGTTGGGGTGACGACACTGAAGCTTTCTTT. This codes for CASSNGPGQGAGWGDDTEAFF.